Listed here are 23 T cell receptor beta chains from one sample, sequenced in a study of blood T cell repertoires in COVID-19. TCRdb's copy holds only in-frame clones and misses some; the assay was immunoSEQ multiplex PCR. The sample carries about half a million clones, around nine tenths recorded once. The sequenced sample consisted of PBMCs or T cells enriched from blood (not recorded which). These receptor sequences come from a woman in her sixties who had recovered from COVID-19.

In its sample, this clone was seen once. J is TRBJ2-5 and V is TRBV6-5; tentatively, D is TRBD1 (6 bases). V lost 3 bases and J lost 1, with 12 bases in between. This CDR3 spans 15 amino acids. Looked up from germline, CDR1 is MNHEY and CDR2 is SVGAGI. CDR3 amino acids: CASSYHRALQETQYF. Written as DNA, the CDR3 is TGTGCCAGCAGTTATCACAGGGCCCTCCAAGAGACCCAGTACTTC.

The rearrangement links TRBV5-8 to TRBJ1-3, with a weak D call TRBD1 (5 bases). The germline V gene encodes CDR1 SGHTS and CDR2 YDEGEE. This CDR3 has 15 residues. Between the trimmed V and J ends, which lost 0 bases and 4 bases, there was a span of 11 bases. CDR3 coding DNA: TGTGCCAGCAGCTTGGAGGGGTTCGCCGGAAACACCATATATTTT. It specifies CASSLEGFAGNTIYF.

The chain links TRBV5-4 to TRBJ2-1; 7 bases are shared with TRBD2. J gave up 4 bases and V 0 bases, and 4 bases lay outside the gene matches. CDR1 and CDR2 from the germline V gene are SGHNT and YYREEE (reference sequence). The CDR3 runs 15 residues. The CDR3 is CASSLALAVYNEQFF. CDR3 DNA sequence: TGTGCCAGCAGCTTGGCGCTAGCGGTTTACAATGAGCAGTTCTTC.

The chain carries TRBV10-3 and TRBJ2-3; possible D gene TRBD2, 5 bases. In germline, CDR1 is ENHRY, CDR2 SYGVKD. The CDR3 is 12 residues long. Trimming removed 5 bases at V and 6 bases at J, with 9 bases between. This chain's CDR3 is CAISPERDTQYF. The CDR3 coding sequence is TGTGCCATCAGTCCGGAGCGGGATACGCAGTATTTT.

The chain uses TRBV29-1 and TRBJ2-2; 11 bases align to TRBD1. This CDR3 comprises 14 residues. V trimming: 5 bases; J trimming: 3 bases; junction bases outside the gene matches: 2. Germline V gene lookup returns CDR1 SQVTM and CDR2 ANQGSEA. CDR3 bases: TGCAGCGTTAGGGGACAGGGGGACACCGGGGAGCTGTTTTTT. Protein sequence: CSVRGQGDTGELFF.

This rearrangement joins TRBV12-3 or TRBV12-4 to TRBJ1-5, with D possibly TRBD1 on 6 matching bases. Between the trimmed V and J ends, which lost 4 bases and 6 bases, there was a span of 10 bases. This CDR3 has 13 residues. CDR3 region: CASSSGVGQPQHF. The CDR3 DNA sequence: TGTGCCAGCAGTTCAGGGGTGGGTCAGCCCCAGCATTTT.

The rearrangement uses TRBV12-3 or TRBV12-4 and TRBJ2-3; D not certain. Trimming pared 3 bases from V and 6 bases from J, leaving 10 bases between. This CDR3 contains 13 residues. The CDR3 reads CASSFYDLDTQYF. The CDR3, as DNA: TGTGCCAGCAGTTTTTACGACTTGGATACGCAGTATTTT.

The chain carries TRBV5-1 and TRBJ2-2; no firm D call. The CDR3 covers 14 residues. The ends were cut back, 3 bases at V and 4 bases at J, with 10 bases in the middle. Germline V CDR1 and CDR2: SGHRS, YFSETQ. CDR3: CASSSTLGTGELFF. The CDR3 nucleotides are TGCGCCAGCAGCTCGACCCTAGGCACCGGGGAGCTGTTTTTT.

This chain joins TRBV7-9 and TRBJ2-2, with 11 bases lining up with TRBD2. With V trimmed by 5 bases and J by 2 bases, 16 bases remained unmatched. In germline, CDR1 is SEHNR, CDR2 FQNEAQ (reference sequence). The CDR3 spans 20 residues. Written as DNA, the CDR3 is TGTGCCAGCAGCAAGGGCAGACTAGCGGGACCAAGAACCAACACCGGGGAGCTGTTTTTT. Translated, it gives CASSKGRLAGPRTNTGELFF.

CDR3 protein: CTSSQGGGRTEAFF. CDR3 bases: TGCACCAGCAGCCAAGGAGGGGGTAGGACTGAAGCTTTCTTT. The rearrangement uses TRBV1 and TRBJ1-1; TRBD1, the table's D call, was not compared with the DNA. TRBV1 is classified as a pseudogene. CDR3 length: 14 amino acids.

The rearrangement links TRBV7-8 to TRBJ1-2; the match to TRBD1 covers 7 bases. V gave up 2 bases and J gave up 4 bases; unmatched junction bases: 7. This CDR3 comprises 15 residues. Germline CDR1 reads SGHVS; CDR2 reads FQNEAQ. CDR3 sequence: CASSLRSGGAYGYTF. CDR3 in DNA: TGTGCCAGCAGCTTAAGGTCAGGGGGAGCCTATGGCTACACCTTC. The variable domain in full, completed from reference TRBV7-8 and TRBJ1-2, reads GAGVSQSPRYKVAKRGQDVALRCDPISGHVSLFWYQQALGQGPEFLTYFQNEAQLDKSGLPSDRFFAERPEGSVSTLKIQRTQQEDSAVYLCASSLRSGGAYGYTFGSGTRLTVV.

The chain joins TRBV10-3 to TRBJ2-5; 11 bases fit TRBD2. The CDR3 covers 15 residues. Unmatched junction bases numbered 2, after V lost 3 bases and J lost 2 bases. The germline V gene has CDR1 ENHRY and CDR2 SYGVKD. CDR3 sequence: CAISDVAGGQETQYF. CDR3 nucleotide sequence: TGTGCCATCAGTGATGTAGCGGGGGGGCAAGAGACCCAGTACTTC.

J is TRBJ2-3 and V is TRBV5-1; 7 bases match TRBD2. Germline V gene lookup returns CDR1 SGHRS and CDR2 YFSETQ. The CDR3 contains 15 residues. The ends lost 1 base at V and 0 bases at J; junction bases unmatched: 2. CDR3 sequence (DNA): TGCGCCAGCAGCTTGACCGGGGGGAGCACAGATACGCAGTATTTT. Translation gives CASSLTGGSTDTQYF.

J is TRBJ1-6 and V is TRBV10-1; weak D call: TRBD1 (6 bases). The germline gives CDR1 WNHNN, CDR2 SYGVQD (reference sequence). V was trimmed by 5 bases and J by 6 bases, leaving 8 bases between them. This CDR3 is built from 13 residues. The CDR3 region has the DNA TGCGCCAGCAGTACAGGGCCTAATTCACCCCTCCACTTT. Translating gives CASSTGPNSPLHF.

This chain links TRBV24-1 with TRBJ1-2, with D possibly being TRBD1 (5 bases). V shed 2 bases and J shed 4 bases, with 13 bases lying between them. The germline V gene has CDR1 KGHDR and CDR2 SFDVKD. The CDR3 is made up of 15 amino acids. The CDR3 bases are TGTGCCACCAGTGATTCTTCGACAGATACCTATGGCTACACCTTC. It translates to CATSDSSTDTYGYTF.

The rearrangement links TRBV19 to TRBJ1-1; unclear D gene. Germline V gene lookup returns CDR1 LNHDA and CDR2 SQIVND (reference sequence). The CDR3 is 13 residues long. V lost 9 bases and J lost 4, with 15 bases in between. CDR3 DNA: TGTGCCAGCCGGAGGGAGTCTAGCACTGAAGCTTTCTTT. It is translated as CASRRESSTEAFF.

This clone was seen only a few times. The chain links TRBV2 to TRBJ2-2; D perhaps matches TRBD2 (6 bases). V lost 2 bases to trimming and J lost 8 bases, with 15 bases between them. This CDR3 has 15 amino acids. Germline assignment: CDR1 SNHLY and CDR2 FYNNEI. The CDR3 DNA reads TGTGCCAGCAGTGAATATAGGCGCGGGACGGGGGAGCTGTTTTTT. Translated, it gives CASSEYRRGTGELFF. Together with reference TRBV2 and TRBJ2-2, the CDR3 gives the full variable domain: EPEVTQTPSHQVTQMGQEVILRCVPISNHLYFYWYRQILGQKVEFLVSFYNNEISEKSEIFDDQFSVERPDGSNFTLKIRSTKLEDSAMYFCASSEYRRGTGELFFGEGSRLTVL.

This clone was counted only a few times. This sequence joins TRBV19 and TRBJ2-2; weak D call: TRBD1 (6 bases). V lost 3 bases and J lost 5, with 16 bases in between. The CDR3 spans 16 residues. CDR1 and CDR2 from the germline V gene are LNHDA and SQIVND (reference sequence). The CDR3 sequence: CASSIPGHQGTGELFF. The DNA of the CDR3 is TGTGCCAGTAGTATTCCGGGACACCAGGGGACCGGGGAGCTGTTTTTT.

The chain is built from TRBV21-1 and TRBJ1-2; TRBD1 is taken as the D call from the table, unchecked against the DNA. TRBV21-1 is tagged as a pseudogene. The CDR3 spans 22 residues. The CDR3 here is CASSKGTVLWLHLKGQSYGYTF. For the CDR3, the DNA is TGTGCCAGCAGCAAAGGGACAGTCCTATGGCTACACCTTAAGGGACAGTCCTATGGCTACACCTTC.

The CDR3 loop is CASSFGASGTTDTQYF. For the CDR3, the DNA is TGTGCCAGCAGCTTCGGGGCTAGCGGTACCACAGATACGCAGTATTTT. This chain links TRBV5-4 with TRBJ2-3; 7 nucleotides align to TRBD2. Trimming cost V 2 bases and J 2 bases; bases outside gene matches: 8. In germline, CDR1 is SGHNT, CDR2 YYREEE (reference sequence). The CDR3 loop spans 16 amino acids.

The J gene is TRBJ2-5, the V gene TRBV5-1, with a tentative D call TRBD1 (6 bases). There are 14 residues in the CDR3. Trimming stripped 1 base from V and 5 bases from J, with 12 bases between. The germline V gene has CDR1 SGHRS and CDR2 YFSETQ. The CDR3 is CASSLTQGWETQYF. The CDR3 DNA is TGCGCCAGCAGCTTGACCCAGGGGTGGGAGACCCAGTACTTC.

J is TRBJ1-4 and V is TRBV7-6, with D perhaps matching TRBD1 (6 bases). Germline assignment: CDR1 SGHVS and CDR2 FNYEAQ. V lost 5 bases and J lost 4, with 14 bases in between. CDR3 length: 15 residues. The CDR3 coding sequence is TGTGCCAGCAGCAGGGGGACGGGGCTTAATGAAAAACTGTTTTTT. Translation gives CASSRGTGLNEKLFF.

CDR3 in amino acids: CASSLAGGTNTGELFF. DNA of the CDR3: TGCGCCAGCAGCTTGGCCGGGGGAACGAACACCGGGGAGCTGTTTTTT. This chain joins TRBV5-1 and TRBJ2-2, with a possible D match to TRBD2 (6 bases). This CDR3 is built from 16 residues. Germline V lookup: CDR1 SGHRS, CDR2 YFSETQ. The V end was cut by 0 bases, the J end by 0 bases, with 9 bases between.